The TCR beta chain described here comes from a study of shared clonotypes between healthy human individuals. The study's findings and limits: Naive subsets usually exceeded memory subsets in estimated richness. Lower generation probabilities were found for non-shared clonotypes than for those shared by all four donors.

Positively selected for CCR7, the CD45RO-negative cells used as naive CD8 cells excluded terminally differentiated effector memory CD45RA+ cells. CDR3 length equals 11 residues. The V gene's germline CDR1 is MGHDK and CDR2 SYGVNS. Unmatched junction bases numbered 1, after V lost 7 bases and J lost 5 bases. Concerning this clone itself: Its antigen is unidentified.

Original analysis: Filtering differed, since immunoSEQ gave only junction sequences and no quality scores. TCRdb's table, derived via immunoSEQ multiplex PCR, lists solely in-frame clones and lacks some. V, J and clone size are those of that table, while D and trimming were read from the DNA. This table holds 450,000 to 700,000 clones, around 95% found once. The chain joins TRBV25-1 to TRBJ1-1; 7 positions match TRBD1. This receptor was taken from a woman between 25 and 40 years old in good health. Sequencing was performed on naive CD8+ T cells sorted from blood. The DNA for the CDR3 is TGTGCCAGCAAACAGGGGACTGAAGCTTTCTTT. Protein: CASKQGTEAFF.